This T cell receptor beta chain was captured in a study of T-cell memory formation after mild COVID-19. About the study: The study found TCR clusters largely donor specific. Overall study results and limits: Most CD4+ clones that shrank were in CM and EM, while CD8+ ones turned up in EMRA. There were some responding clones in pre-infection memory, which suggested that cross-reactive memory had joined.

Germline CDR1 and CDR2: SQVTM and ANQGSEA. V dropped 7 bases and J dropped 0 bases, with 8 bases sitting between them. The CDR3 contains 12 residues. Sample barcodes and UMIs were carried by the TCR alpha and TCR beta cDNA libraries that 5'RACE generated with constant-segment primers. TCRdb redid the calling of the 5' RACE reads with MiXCR, one entry per CDR3 protein. This sample yields about 190,000 distinct CDR3 sequences, of which approximately 16% are seen a single time; around 2.4% belongs to the top ten. This clonotype was seen only a few times. The antigen is unknown. The gene calls are TRBV29-1 and TRBJ2-3; D unresolved. This receptor was obtained from an adult woman who had mild COVID-19 (a few samples of this study predate the infection). Cell type and time point are not known. Sequencing used PBMCs or a T cell subset sorted from them (not recorded which). The CDR3 region is CSATRSTDTQYF. CDR3 bases: TGCAGCGCGACTCGGAGCACAGATACGCAGTATTTT.